One sample yielded the 16 T cell receptor beta chains listed below, sequenced in a study of T-cell reconstitution after alpha-beta-depleted transplantation in children. Unique molecular identifiers were incorporated during preparation of the TCRbeta library. TCRdb reprocessed the PCR reads with MiXCR, giving one entry per CDR3 protein. The sample records some 200,000 distinct CDR3 sequences, around 7.7% being singletons. The sample here was PBMCs, mostly from graft donor cells, taken 360 days after TCRalphabeta/CD19-depleted stem cell transplant. All receptors come from a male patient between 2 and 10 years old who had a stem cell transplant for acute myeloid leukemia, so the T cells may come from the graft donor.

At least ten counts were recorded for this clonotype. The V and J genes are TRBV4-2 and TRBJ1-5; a possible D gene is TRBD1 (5 bases). The CDR3 loop spans 16 amino acids. Trimming removed 4 bases at V and 0 bases at J, with 13 bases between. Per germline, CDR1 LGHNA and CDR2 YNFKEQ. The DNA for the CDR3 is TGTGCCAGCAGCCGGCTTCGGGACCATAGCAATCAGCCCCAGCATTTT. Its translation is CASSRLRDHSNQPQHF.

The chain has TRBV12-3 or TRBV12-4 and TRBJ2-1; 13 bases fit TRBD2. V shed 4 bases, J shed 9 bases, and the junction held 6 bases outside the gene matches. The CDR3 is made up of 15 amino acids. CDR3 loop: CASSSATSGRVEQFF. CDR3 coding DNA: TGTGCCAGCAGTTCAGCCACTAGCGGGAGGGTTGAGCAGTTCTTC.

In its sample, this clonotype was seen a few times. This chain connects TRBV29-1 to TRBJ2-3; unclear D gene. CDR1 and CDR2 from the germline V gene are SQVTM and ANQGSEA. Deletions cut 3 bases from V and 0 bases from J, with 7 bases between. This CDR3 is 13 amino acids long. CDR3 nucleotide sequence: TGCAGCGTTGAGACGGCTAGCACAGATACGCAGTATTTT. Its protein is CSVETASTDTQYF.

This clonotype was seen ten or more times. The V gene is TRBV5-1, the J gene TRBJ2-1; 12 bases fit TRBD2. This CDR3 comprises 16 residues. The germline CDR1 and CDR2 sequences are SGHRS and YFSETQ. V was clipped by 0 bases and J by 2 bases; unmatched bases: 0. CDR3 DNA: TGCGCCAGCAGCTTGGGGACTAGCGGGGCCTACAATGAGCAGTTCTTC. Translation gives CASSLGTSGAYNEQFF.

This sequence joins TRBV20-1 and TRBJ2-1, with D hard to call. CDR3 length: 15 amino acids. Germline CDR1 DFQATT, CDR2 SNEGSKA (reference sequence). Trimming cost V 2 bases and J 9 bases, with 20 bases left between them. The CDR3 DNA sequence: TGCAGTGCTAGACGCCCCCGGCTAGATGGATTTGAGCAGTTCTTC. It specifies CSARRPRLDGFEQFF.

CDR3 in DNA: TGTGCCAGCTCACCACCAAACGTCAGGGGGTACAATCAGCCCCAGCATTTT. The encoded protein is CASSPPNVRGYNQPQHF. The V call is TRBV18, the J call TRBJ1-5, with 7 nucleotides matching TRBD1. The CDR3 is 17 amino acids. After removal of 0 bases from V and 3 bases from J, the junction contained 8 bases not matched to a gene. From germline, CDR1 is KGHSH and CDR2 LQKENI.

This clonotype was seen only a few times. The CDR3 region has the DNA TGCAGTGCCCAGACAGCGGACTACGAGCAGTACTTC. Amino acid sequence: CSAQTADYEQYF. This chain uses TRBV20-1 with TRBJ2-7; either TRBD1 or TRBD2 may fit D (5 bases each). The germline gives CDR1 DFQATT, CDR2 SNEGSKA (reference sequence). The CDR3 totals 12 residues. Between the trimmed V and J ends, which lost 6 bases and 3 bases, there was a span of 12 bases.

This sequence joins TRBV7-6 and TRBJ2-5; D unresolved. The CDR3 is 14 residues long. CDR1 SGHVS and CDR2 FNYEAQ come from the germline V gene. Trimming removed 5 bases at V and 4 bases at J, with 14 bases between. CDR3 nucleotide sequence: TGTGCCAGCAGCCCAAACCCCCTAGGAGAGACCCAGTACTTC. Protein: CASSPNPLGETQYF.

In this sample, this clonotype turned up many times. The chain joins TRBV12-3 or TRBV12-4 to TRBJ2-1; TRBD2 agrees at 8 bases. V was clipped by 6 bases and J by 4 bases; unmatched bases: 8. This CDR3 comprises 15 residues. For the CDR3, the DNA is TGTGCCAGCAGCCGCGGTCGGGGGGGGTACAATGAGCAGTTCTTC. Translating gives CASSRGRGGYNEQFF.

This clonotype was seen ten or more times. The V and J genes are TRBV4-3 and TRBJ2-5; perhaps TRBD1 as D (7 bases). The CDR3 contains 11 residues. Per the germline V gene, CDR1 is LGHNA and CDR2 is YSLEER. The V end was cut by 11 bases, the J end by 3 bases, with 10 bases between. CDR3 loop: CARGTEETQYF. DNA of the CDR3: TGCGCCCGCGGGACAGAAGAGACCCAGTACTTC.

The V and J genes are TRBV20-1 and TRBJ2-1; D tentatively fits TRBD1 or TRBD2 (5 bases each). The V gene lost 0 bases and the J gene lost 4 bases, with 16 bases spanning the gap. The CDR3 contains 16 residues. Germline V gene data show CDR1 as DFQATT and CDR2 as SNEGSKA (reference sequence). The CDR3, as DNA: TGCAGTGCTAGAGATGACGGGACCACCCCTTACAATGAGCAGTTCTTC. Protein sequence: CSARDDGTTPYNEQFF.

Only a few counts were recorded for this clonotype. The V call is TRBV11-2, the J call TRBJ1-2, with D possibly being TRBD1 (5 bases). The CDR3 totals 15 residues. Looked up from germline, CDR1 is SGHAT and CDR2 is FQNNGV. The V end lost 0 bases, the J end lost 4 bases, and 12 bases lay between the germline ends. For the CDR3, the DNA is TGTGCCAGCAGCTTAGATCACTGGAGGGGCTATGGCTACACCTTC. This translates into CASSLDHWRGYGYTF.

This clonotype was recorded many times. This chain uses TRBV7-2 with TRBJ2-3; D gene ambiguous. The CDR3 sequence is 14 residues long. V gave up 0 bases and J gave up 3 bases, with 7 bases separating them. Germline-derived CDR1 and CDR2 are SGHTA and FQGNSA. The CDR3 nucleotides are TGTGCCAGCAGCTTAGCAGGGTGGACAGATACGCAGTATTTT. Encoded protein: CASSLAGWTDTQYF.

This clonotype was observed many times. The chain uses TRBV5-1 and TRBJ2-1, with D possibly TRBD2 on 5 matching bases. The CDR3 is 16 amino acids. Germline-derived CDR1 and CDR2 are SGHRS and YFSETQ. V lost 4 bases, J lost 2 bases, and 16 bases lay in between. CDR3 coding DNA: TGCGCCAGCAGCCCCATCCCCCTAGCAACCTACAATGAGCAGTTCTTC. It encodes CASSPIPLATYNEQFF.

The chain combines TRBV27 with TRBJ1-2; a weak D match, TRBD1 (5 bases). The germline V and J ends were trimmed by 5 bases and 7 bases, with 14 bases remaining between them. The CDR3 totals 13 residues. From germline, CDR1 is MNHEY and CDR2 SMNVEV (reference sequence). CDR3 in DNA: TGTGCCAGCAGTCCCCAAATTACAGGTGGCTACACCTTC. It yields the protein CASSPQITGGYTF.

V gene TRBV20-1 combines with J gene TRBJ2-5; D gene ambiguous. Trimming took off 3 bases at V and 1 base at J, with 6 bases between the two ends. Germline lookup yields CDR1 DFQATT and CDR2 SNEGSKA (reference sequence). The CDR3 extends over 12 amino acids. CDR3 region: CSASPIQETQYF. The CDR3 nucleotides read TGCAGTGCTAGTCCCATCCAAGAGACCCAGTACTTC.